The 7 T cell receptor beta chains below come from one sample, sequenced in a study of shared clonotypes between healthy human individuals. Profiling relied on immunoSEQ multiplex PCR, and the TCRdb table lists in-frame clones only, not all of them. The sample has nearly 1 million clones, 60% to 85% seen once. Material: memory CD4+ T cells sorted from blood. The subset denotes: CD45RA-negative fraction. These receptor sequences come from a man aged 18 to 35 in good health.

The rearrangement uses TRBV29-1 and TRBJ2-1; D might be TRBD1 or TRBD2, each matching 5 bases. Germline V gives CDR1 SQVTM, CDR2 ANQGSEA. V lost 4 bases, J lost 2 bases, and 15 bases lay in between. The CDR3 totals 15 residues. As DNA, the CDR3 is TGCAGCGTTGGGCCCACGGGACGGCCCTACAATGAGCAGTTCTTC. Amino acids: CSVGPTGRPYNEQFF.

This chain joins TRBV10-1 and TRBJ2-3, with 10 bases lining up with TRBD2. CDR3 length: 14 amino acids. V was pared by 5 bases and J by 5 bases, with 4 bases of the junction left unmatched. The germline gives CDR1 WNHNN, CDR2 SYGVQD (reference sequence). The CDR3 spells CASSSGGAVDTQYF. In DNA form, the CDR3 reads TGCGCCAGCAGTAGCGGGGGGGCCGTAGATACGCAGTATTTT.

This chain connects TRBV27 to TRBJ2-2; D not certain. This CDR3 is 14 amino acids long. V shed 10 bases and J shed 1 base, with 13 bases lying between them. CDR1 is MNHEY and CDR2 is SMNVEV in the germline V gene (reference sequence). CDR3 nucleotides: TGTGCCACCCGATGGACGGGGAACACCGGGGAGCTGTTTTTT. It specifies CATRWTGNTGELFF.

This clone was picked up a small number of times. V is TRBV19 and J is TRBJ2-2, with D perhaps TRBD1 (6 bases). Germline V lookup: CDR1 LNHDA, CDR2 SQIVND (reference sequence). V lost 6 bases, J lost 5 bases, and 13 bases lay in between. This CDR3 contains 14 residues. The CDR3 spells CASRSAGETGELFF. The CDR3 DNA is TGTGCCAGTAGGTCGGCAGGGGAGACCGGGGAGCTGTTTTTT.

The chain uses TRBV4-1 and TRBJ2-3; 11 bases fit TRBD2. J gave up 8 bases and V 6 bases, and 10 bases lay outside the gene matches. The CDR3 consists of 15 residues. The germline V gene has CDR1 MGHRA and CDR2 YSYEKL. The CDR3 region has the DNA TGCGCCAGCAGTATTCTAGCGGGGGGTCTGGGTACGCAGTATTTT. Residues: CASSILAGGLGTQYF.

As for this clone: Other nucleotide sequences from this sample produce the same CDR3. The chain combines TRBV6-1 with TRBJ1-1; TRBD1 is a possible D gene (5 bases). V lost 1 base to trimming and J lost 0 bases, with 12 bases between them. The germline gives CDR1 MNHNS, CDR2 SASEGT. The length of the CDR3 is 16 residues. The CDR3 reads CASSEGLWGLNTEAFF. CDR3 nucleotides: TGTGCCAGCAGTGAAGGTTTGTGGGGCTTGAACACTGAAGCTTTCTTT.

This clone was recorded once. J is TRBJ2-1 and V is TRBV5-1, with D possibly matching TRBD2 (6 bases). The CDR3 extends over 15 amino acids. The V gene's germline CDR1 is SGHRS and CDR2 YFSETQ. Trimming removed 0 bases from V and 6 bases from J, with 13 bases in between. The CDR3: CASSLEGSGVNEQFF. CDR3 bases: TGCGCCAGCAGCTTGGAAGGTTCGGGGGTCAATGAGCAGTTCTTC.